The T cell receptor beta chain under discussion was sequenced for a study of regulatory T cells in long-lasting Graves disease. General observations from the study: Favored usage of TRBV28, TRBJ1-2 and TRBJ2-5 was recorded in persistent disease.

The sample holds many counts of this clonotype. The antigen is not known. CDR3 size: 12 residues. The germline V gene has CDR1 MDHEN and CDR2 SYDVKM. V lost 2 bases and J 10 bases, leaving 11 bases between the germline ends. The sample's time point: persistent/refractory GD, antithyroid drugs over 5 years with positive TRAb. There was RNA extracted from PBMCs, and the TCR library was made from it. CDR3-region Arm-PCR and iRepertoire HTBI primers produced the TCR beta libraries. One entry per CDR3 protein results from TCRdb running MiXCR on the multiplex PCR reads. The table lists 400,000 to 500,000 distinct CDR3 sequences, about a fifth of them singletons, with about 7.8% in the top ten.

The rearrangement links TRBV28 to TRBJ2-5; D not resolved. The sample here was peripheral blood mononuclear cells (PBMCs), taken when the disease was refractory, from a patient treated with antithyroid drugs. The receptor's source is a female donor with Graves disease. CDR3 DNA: TGTGCCAGCAGTTTAGATCTCCTCGGCCAGTACTTC. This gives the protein CASSLDLLGQYF.